These T cell receptor beta chains were read from a single sample in a study of blood T cell repertoires in COVID-19. This table comes from immunoSEQ multiplex PCR, and its TCRdb copy is limited to in-frame clones, with some not included. The sample has fewer than 200,000 clones, under 90% seen once; the top ten hold approximately 6.9%. The sample consisted of peripheral blood. Source of these receptors: a man in his 60s with acute or convalescent COVID-19. Both conserved end residues are part of each CDR3. A D gene is named only where the DNA matches it firmly. The size field is filled for only some rows; it gives once, few, many or a size class.

V: TRBV9; size: few; D: .; J: TRBJ1-1; DNA: TGTGCCAGCAGCGTAGGGGTCGGTAGAGGAACTGAAGCTTTCTTT; CDR3: CASSVGVGRGTEAFF
V: TRBV20-1; size: .; D: .; J: TRBJ1-5; DNA: TGCAGTGCTAGTTCTACGATACGAGTTGCCCAGCCCCAGCATTTT; CDR3: CSASSTIRVAQPQHF
V: TRBV4-1; size: .; D: TRBD1; J: TRBJ2-7; DNA: TGCGCCAGCAGCCAGGGGACAGAAGGGTTCTACGAGCAGTACTTC; CDR3: CASSQGTEGFYEQYF
V: TRBV29-1; size: .; D: .; J: TRBJ1-2; DNA: TGCAGCGTGGTTCAGGGTACTAACTATGGCTACACCTTC; CDR3: CSVVQGTNYGYTF
V: TRBV7-3; size: .; D: .; J: TRBJ2-5; DNA: TGTGCCAGCAGCCCCGTGCTAGCGACGAAAGAGACCCAGTACTTC; CDR3: CASSPVLATKETQYF
V: TRBV6-5; size: .; D: TRBD1; J: TRBJ2-2; DNA: TGTGCCAGCGGGGGGACAGGGCTGAACACCGGGGAGCTGTTTTTT; CDR3: CASGGTGLNTGELFF
V: TRBV3-1/TRBV3-2; size: .; D: TRBD2; J: TRBJ2-1; DNA: TGTGCCAGCAGCCAAGAAAGTTTACTAGCGCCCTACAATGAGCAGTTCTTC; CDR3: CASSQESLLAPYNEQFF
V: TRBV2; size: .; D: TRBD2; J: TRBJ2-2; DNA: TGTGCCAGCAGGGGAGGGGCCGCGAACACCGGGGAGCTGTTTTTT; CDR3: CASRGGAANTGELFF
V: TRBV7-9; size: .; D: TRBD1; J: TRBJ2-5; DNA: TGTGCCAGCAGCCAAGACAGGGCAGAAGGGACCCAGTACTTC; CDR3: CASSQDRAEGTQYF
V: TRBV4-2; size: .; D: TRBD2; J: TRBJ2-5; DNA: TGTGCCAGCAGCCAAGGTTCCGGGACTAGCTTAGAGACCCAGTACTTC; CDR3: CASSQGSGTSLETQYF
V: TRBV7-2; size: .; D: TRBD1; J: TRBJ2-2; DNA: TGTGCCAGCAGCTCCCTCCTCGGACAGGGATGGGCCGGGGAGCTGTTTTTT; CDR3: CASSSLLGQGWAGELFF
V: TRBV12-5; size: .; D: .; J: TRBJ2-1; DNA: TGTGCTAGTGGGGCTACAGTATACAATGAGCAGTTCTTC; CDR3: CASGATVYNEQFF
V: TRBV6-5; size: .; D: .; J: TRBJ2-1; DNA: TGTGCCAGCCAGTCCTACAATGAGCAGTTCTTC; CDR3: CASQSYNEQFF
V: TRBV5-1; size: .; D: .; J: TRBJ2-1; DNA: TGCGCCAGCAGCTTGGCCCTGACGGCAGGGTTGGACAATGAGCAGTTCTTC; CDR3: CASSLALTAGLDNEQFF
V: TRBV4-3; size: few; D: TRBD2; J: TRBJ2-3; DNA: TGCGCCAGCAGCCAAGATTTACTAGCGGGGGCCTCAAGCACAGATACGCAGTATTTT; CDR3: CASSQDLLAGASSTDTQYF
V: TRBV24-1; size: .; D: .; J: TRBJ1-2; DNA: TGTGCCACCAGTTCCTCCTCCAGGGATGCTGGCTACACCTTC; CDR3: CATSSSSRDAGYTF